The 8 T cell receptor beta chains given below trace back to one sample, sequenced in a study of T cells in Graves' hyperthyroidism and ophthalmopathy. It was RNA transcripts that yielded the amplified TCR beta CDR3 regions. The TCR CDR3 was amplified in a first-round RT-PCR using the HTBI primer set. Via MiXCR, TCRdb re-called the multiplex PCR reads, giving one row per CDR3 protein. There are fewer than 850,000 distinct CDR3 sequences in the sample; approximately 15% occur only once, and 15% to 18% lies in the top ten. Material for sequencing was blood. The receptors originated from a man aged 45-60 years with Graves' hyperthyroidism.

Of note for this clonotype: This is likely a read error, given that the CDR3 carries no conserved phenylalanine or tryptophan at its end. No DNA is shown, since the ends of the CDR3 on it are uncertain; the CDR3 is the one TCRdb lists. The V call is TRBV13, the J call TRBJ1-5. The germline gives CDR1 PRHDT, CDR2 FYEKMQ (reference sequence). The CDR3 adds up to 14 amino acids, both ends counted. CDR3 sequence: CASSDLKSYQPQRL.

V gene TRBV7-3 combines with J gene TRBJ2-7; 12 nucleotides agree with TRBD2. Germline V lookup: CDR1 SGHTA, CDR2 FQGTGA. With 7 bases clipped from V and 2 bases from J, the junction kept 21 bases outside the gene matches. CDR3 size: 20 residues. DNA for the CDR3: TGTGCCAGCAAAGTGGCTAGCGGGAGGGCCGGGGCATTTTCCCCCTACGAGCAGTACTTC. Protein product: CASKVASGRAGAFSPYEQYF.

There are many counts of this clonotype. This chain connects TRBV6-1 to TRBJ1-1, with D possibly being TRBD1 (6 bases). The CDR3 sequence is 14 residues long. Germline-derived CDR1 and CDR2 are MNHNS and SASEGT. V lost 8 bases, J lost 0 bases, and 13 bases lay in between. The CDR3 sequence is CASRQGSMNTEAFF. The DNA of the CDR3 is TGTGCCAGCCGGCAGGGGTCAATGAACACTGAAGCTTTCTTT.

This clonotype was detected many times. V and J are TRBV12-3 or TRBV12-4 and TRBJ1-6; the D is unclear. CDR3 length: 16 residues. Trimming removed 3 bases from V and 5 bases from J, with 14 bases in between. CDR3 nucleotide sequence: TGTGCCAGCAGTTTTTTGTTCTTTGGGAATAATTCACCCCTCCACTTT. Residues: CASSFLFFGNNSPLHF.

This clonotype appeared many times. This sequence joins TRBV12-3 or TRBV12-4 and TRBJ2-1, with unresolved D. This CDR3 is 15 amino acids long. Trimming removed 3 bases from V and 4 bases from J, with 13 bases in between. As DNA, the CDR3 is TGTGCCAGCAGTTTTAAGGTTTCAGTTTACAATGAGCAGTTCTTC. Translated: CASSFKVSVYNEQFF.

This clonotype was recorded a few times. V is TRBV14 and J is TRBJ2-5; no reliable D call. CDR1 SGHDN and CDR2 FVKESK come from the germline V gene. V lost 0 bases to trimming and J lost 4 bases, with 9 bases between them. The CDR3 length is 14 residues. CDR3 region: CASSQDYQRETQYF. In DNA form, the CDR3 reads TGTGCCAGCAGCCAAGATTACCAGCGAGAGACCCAGTACTTC. The variable domain in full, completed from reference TRBV14 and TRBJ2-5, reads EAGVTQFPSHSVIEKGQTVTLRCDPISGHDNLYWYRRVMGKEIKFLLHFVKESKQDESGMPNNRFLAERTGGTYSTLKVQPAELEDSGVYFCASSQDYQRETQYFGPGTRLLVL.

This clonotype was counted ten times or more. The V call is TRBV12-3 or TRBV12-4, the J call TRBJ2-5; unclear D gene. This CDR3 contains 15 residues. V shed 3 bases and J shed 1 base, with 12 bases lying between them. CDR3 in DNA: TGTGCCAGCAGTTTCAGGCTTTACCCCCAAGAGACCCAGTACTTC. Translating it yields CASSFRLYPQETQYF.

V and J are TRBV15 and TRBJ2-3; D might be TRBD2 (6 bases). Germline V gene sequence: CDR1 LNHNV, CDR2 YYDKDF (reference sequence). V dropped 0 bases and J dropped 5 bases, with 15 bases sitting between them. This CDR3 region has 16 residues. The CDR3, as DNA: TGTGCCACCAGCAGAGATACAGCGGGCCGACTAGATACGCAGTATTTT. It is translated as CATSRDTAGRLDTQYF.